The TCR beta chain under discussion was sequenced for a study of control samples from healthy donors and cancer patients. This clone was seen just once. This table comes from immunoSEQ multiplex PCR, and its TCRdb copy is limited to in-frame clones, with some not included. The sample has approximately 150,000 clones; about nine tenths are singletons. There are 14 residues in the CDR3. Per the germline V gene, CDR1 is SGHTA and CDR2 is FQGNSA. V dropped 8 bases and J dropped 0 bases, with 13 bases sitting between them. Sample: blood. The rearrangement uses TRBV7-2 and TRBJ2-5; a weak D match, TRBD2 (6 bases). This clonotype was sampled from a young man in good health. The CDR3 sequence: CASGTRDYQETQYF. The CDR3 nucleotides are TGTGCCAGCGGCACTCGGGACTACCAAGAGACCCAGTACTTC.